This TCR beta chain stems from a study of blood T cell repertoires in COVID-19. In the original analysis: Amplification with reference gene primers provided the estimates of nucleated cell counts. Using immunoSEQ multiplex PCR, the repertoire was profiled, and TCRdb retains in-frame clones only, with some absent. V and J calls and clone size are given by that table; D and trimming were obtained from the DNA. Among approximately 150,000 clones listed, about 89% were seen once. The origin of this receptor is an older man with acute or convalescent COVID-19. The sample taken for sequencing was peripheral blood.

The CDR3 DNA sequence: TGCGCCAGCAGCCAAGATTCAGCGGGGGCGTACCAAGAGACCCAGTACTTC. Its protein product is CASSQDSAGAYQETQYF. The chain carries TRBV4-1 and TRBJ2-5, with 8 bases matching TRBD2. In germline, CDR1 is MGHRA, CDR2 YSYEKL. The CDR3 is 17 residues long. V was clipped by 0 bases and J by 0 bases; unmatched bases: 6.